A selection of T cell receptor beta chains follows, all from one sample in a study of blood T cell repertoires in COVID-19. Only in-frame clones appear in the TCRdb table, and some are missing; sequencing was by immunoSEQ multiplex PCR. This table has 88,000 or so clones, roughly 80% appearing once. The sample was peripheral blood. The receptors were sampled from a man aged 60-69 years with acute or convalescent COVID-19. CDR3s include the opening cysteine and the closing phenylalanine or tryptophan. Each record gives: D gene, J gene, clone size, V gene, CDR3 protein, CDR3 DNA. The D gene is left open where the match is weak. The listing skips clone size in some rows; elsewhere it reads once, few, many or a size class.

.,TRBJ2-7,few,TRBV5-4,CASSPGVESEQYF,TGTGCCAGCAGCCCTGGTGTGGAGTCCGAGCAGTACTTC
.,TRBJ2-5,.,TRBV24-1,CATSDASLGGTQYF,TGTGCCACCAGTGATGCCTCGTTAGGGGGGACCCAGTACTTC
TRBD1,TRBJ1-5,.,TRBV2,CASGTQGASQPQHF,TGTGCCAGCGGCACACAGGGGGCAAGTCAGCCCCAGCATTTT
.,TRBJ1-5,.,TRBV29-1,CSVQGIGNQPQHF,TGCAGCGTTCAGGGGATTGGCAATCAGCCCCAGCATTTT
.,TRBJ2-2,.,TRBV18,CASSPPTGNTGELFF,TGTGCCAGCTCACCACCAACAGGGAACACCGGGGAGCTGTTTTTT
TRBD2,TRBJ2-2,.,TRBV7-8,CASSLGGGTGELFF,TGTGCCAGCAGCTTAGGGGGGGGCACCGGGGAGCTGTTTTTT
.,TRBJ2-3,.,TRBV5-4,CASSSPRDSDTQYF,TGTGCCAGCAGCTCACCCCGGGATTCGGATACGCAGTATTTT
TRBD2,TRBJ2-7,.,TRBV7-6,CASSKGLAGGGYEQYF,TGTGCCAGCAGCAAGGGACTAGCGGGAGGAGGCTACGAGCAGTACTTC
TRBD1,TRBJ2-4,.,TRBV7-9,CASSLGQGAAKNIQYF,TGTGCCAGCAGCTTAGGACAGGGGGCCGCAAAAAACATTCAGTACTTC
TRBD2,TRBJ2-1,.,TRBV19,CASSPQLAGEQFF,TGTGCCAGTAGTCCCCAGCTAGCGGGTGAGCAGTTCTTC
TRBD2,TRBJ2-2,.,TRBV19,CASSIQRGNTGELFF,TGTGCCAGTAGTATCCAGCGGGGAAACACCGGGGAGCTGTTTTTT
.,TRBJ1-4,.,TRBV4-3,CASSQEAADLINEKLFF,TGCGCCAGCAGCCAAGAAGCGGCGGACCTAATTAATGAAAAACTGTTTTTT
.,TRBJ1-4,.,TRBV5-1,CASSSGGLTNEKLFF,TGCGCCAGCAGCTCGGGGGGACTAACTAATGAAAAACTGTTTTTT
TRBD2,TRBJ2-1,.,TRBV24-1,CATSDNARTSGDNEQFF,TGTGCCACCAGTGACAACGCACGGACTAGCGGGGACAATGAGCAGTTCTTC
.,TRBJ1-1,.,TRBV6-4,CASSLYLNTEAFF,TGTGCCAGCAGTTTGTACTTAAACACTGAAGCTTTCTTT
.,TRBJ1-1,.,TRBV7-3,CASSLIPDSSVTEAFF,TGTGCCAGCAGCTTAATCCCCGACAGCTCGGTTACTGAAGCTTTCTTT
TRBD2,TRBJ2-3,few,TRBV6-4,CASRSSGRVGDTQYF,TGTGCCAGCAGATCGAGCGGGAGGGTCGGAGATACGCAGTATTTT
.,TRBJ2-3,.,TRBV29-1,CSVGADTQYF,TGCAGCGTTGGGGCGGATACGCAGTATTTT
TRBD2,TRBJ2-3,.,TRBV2,CASGTTPGASGGAGSPDTQYF,TGTGCCAGCGGTACAACACCAGGGGCTAGCGGGGGGGCCGGTAGTCCAGATACGCAGTATTTT
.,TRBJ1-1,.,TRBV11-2,CASSRDTLEAFF,TGTGCCAGCAGCCGGGACACCCTAGAAGCTTTCTTT
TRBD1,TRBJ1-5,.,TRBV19,CASSILDRGGYQPQHF,TGTGCCAGTAGTATTCTAGACAGGGGGGGATATCAGCCCCAGCATTTT
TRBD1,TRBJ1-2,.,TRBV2,CANRQGYGYTF,TGTGCCAACCGACAGGGCTATGGCTACACCTTC
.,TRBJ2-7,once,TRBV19,CASSPSSGYEQYF,TGTGCCAGTAGTCCTAGTTCTGGTTACGAGCAGTACTTC
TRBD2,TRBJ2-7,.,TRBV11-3,CASSVSGVGYEQYF,TGTGCCAGCAGCGTTAGCGGGGTCGGCTACGAGCAGTACTTC
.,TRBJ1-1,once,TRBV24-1,CATSSGGVSDTEAFF,TGTGCCACCAGTTCCGGGGGGGTATCGGACACTGAAGCTTTCTTT
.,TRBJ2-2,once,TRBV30,CAWSVSVAGELFF,TGTGCCTGGAGTGTTAGTGTTGCCGGGGAGCTGTTTTTT
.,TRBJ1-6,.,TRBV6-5,CASGSRDYSPLHF,TGTGCCAGCGGTAGCAGGGATTATTCACCCCTCCACTTT
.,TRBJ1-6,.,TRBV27,CASSPWQTAYNSPLHF,TGTGCCAGCAGTCCCTGGCAGACAGCCTATAATTCACCCCTCCACTTT
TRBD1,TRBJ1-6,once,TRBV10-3,CAIRDRELTNSPLHF,TGTGCCATCAGGGACAGGGAATTAACAAATTCACCCCTCCACTTT
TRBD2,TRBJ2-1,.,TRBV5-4,CASSPRGGEGHYEQFF,TGTGCCAGCAGCCCCCGGGGAGGGGAGGGCCATTATGAGCAGTTCTTC
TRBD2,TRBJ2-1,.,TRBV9,CASSPPSGSRYNEQFF,TGTGCCAGCAGCCCCCCCAGCGGGAGTCGGTACAATGAGCAGTTCTTC
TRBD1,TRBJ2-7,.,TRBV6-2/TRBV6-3,CASSRSGTEKVDF,TGTGCCAGCAGCCGCTCCGGGACAGAGAAGGTGGACTTC
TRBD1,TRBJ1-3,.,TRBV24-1,CATGATGNIGNTIYF,TGTGCCACCGGGGCGACAGGGAACATCGGAAACACCATATATTTT
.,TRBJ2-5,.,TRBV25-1,CASSDNGRGQETQYF,TGTGCCAGCAGTGACAACGGACGGGGGCAAGAGACCCAGTACTTC
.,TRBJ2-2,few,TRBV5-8,CASSLYVGAVTGELFF,TGTGCCAGCAGCTTGTATGTTGGGGCAGTCACCGGGGAGCTGTTTTTT
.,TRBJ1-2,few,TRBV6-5,CASSYSARVGNGYTF,TGTGCCAGCAGTTACTCGGCCAGGGTGGGCAATGGCTACACCTTC
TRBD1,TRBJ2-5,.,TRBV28,CATLRAGRDRDWETQYF,TGTGCCACCCTCAGGGCGGGGCGGGACAGGGACTGGGAGACCCAGTACTTC
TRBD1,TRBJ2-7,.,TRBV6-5,CASRVGTASYEQYF,TGTGCCAGCAGGGTGGGGACAGCGTCCTACGAGCAGTACTTC
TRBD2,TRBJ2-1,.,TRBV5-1,CASSLVIAGLNEQFF,TGCGCCAGCAGCTTGGTAATAGCGGGCTTGAATGAGCAGTTCTTC
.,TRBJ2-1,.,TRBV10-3,CGSRESASPEQFF,TGTGGGTCGCGGGAATCAGCGTCCCCTGAGCAGTTCTTC
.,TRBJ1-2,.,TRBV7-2,CASSLLGANYGYTF,TGTGCCAGCAGCTTACTAGGGGCCAACTATGGCTACACCTTC
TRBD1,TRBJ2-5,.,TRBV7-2,CASSVRQGVQETQYF,TGTGCCAGCAGCGTAAGACAGGGGGTCCAAGAGACCCAGTACTTC
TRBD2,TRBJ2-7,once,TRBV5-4,CASSSGLAGKYF,TGTGCCAGCAGCTCGGGACTAGCGGGAAAGTACTTC
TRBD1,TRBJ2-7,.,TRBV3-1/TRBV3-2,CASSLTSSGGREQYF,TGTGCCAGCAGCCTGACCTCCTCAGGGGGCCGCGAGCAGTACTTC
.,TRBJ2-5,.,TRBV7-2,CASSLASGLSRETQYF,TGTGCCAGCAGCTTAGCCAGCGGGCTTAGTAGAGAGACCCAGTACTTC
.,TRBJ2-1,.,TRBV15,CATSRDRGRGGRRDNEQFF,TGTGCCACCAGCAGAGATCGGGGAAGGGGCGGGCGGAGGGACAATGAGCAGTTCTTC
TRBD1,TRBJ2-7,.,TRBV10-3,CAIMTGQGVLEQYF,TGTGCCATCATGACGGGACAGGGGGTCCTCGAGCAGTACTTC
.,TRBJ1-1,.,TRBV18,CASSPGGDAEAFF,TGTGCCAGCTCACCAGGGGGGGACGCTGAAGCTTTCTTT
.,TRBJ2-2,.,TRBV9,CASSVEVRGVTGELFF,TGTGCCAGCAGCGTCGAAGTCAGGGGGGTCACCGGGGAGCTGTTTTTT
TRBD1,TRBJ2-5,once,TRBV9,CASSPRRTGKETQYF,TGTGCCAGCAGCCCCAGGAGGACAGGAAAAGAGACCCAGTACTTC
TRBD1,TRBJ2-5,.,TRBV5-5,CASSWGPGQGLGTQYF,TGTGCCAGCAGCTGGGGTCCGGGACAGGGGCTGGGGACCCAGTACTTC
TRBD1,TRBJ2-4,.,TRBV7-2,CASSVQGVTIDIQYF,TGTGCCAGCAGCGTACAGGGGGTGACTATCGACATTCAGTACTTC
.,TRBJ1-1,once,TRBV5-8,CASSLVRVNTEAFF,TGTGCCAGCAGCTTGGTCAGGGTGAACACTGAAGCTTTCTTT
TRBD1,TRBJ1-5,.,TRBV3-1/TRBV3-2,CASSPTTKTGAGLYFVDIQPQHF,TGTGCCAGCAGCCCCACAACTAAAACAGGGGCCGGTCTTTATTTCGTAGATATTCAGCCCCAGCATTTT
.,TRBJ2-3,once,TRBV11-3,CASSWGAGAGTDTQYF,TGTGCCAGCAGCTGGGGTGCGGGGGCGGGGACAGATACGCAGTATTTT
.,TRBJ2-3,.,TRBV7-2,CASSRGTTTDTQYF,TGTGCCAGCAGCCGCGGGACCACCACAGATACGCAGTATTTT
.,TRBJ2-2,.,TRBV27,CASSLWGVGGELFF,TGTGCCAGCAGTTTGTGGGGGGTTGGCGGGGAGCTGTTTTTT